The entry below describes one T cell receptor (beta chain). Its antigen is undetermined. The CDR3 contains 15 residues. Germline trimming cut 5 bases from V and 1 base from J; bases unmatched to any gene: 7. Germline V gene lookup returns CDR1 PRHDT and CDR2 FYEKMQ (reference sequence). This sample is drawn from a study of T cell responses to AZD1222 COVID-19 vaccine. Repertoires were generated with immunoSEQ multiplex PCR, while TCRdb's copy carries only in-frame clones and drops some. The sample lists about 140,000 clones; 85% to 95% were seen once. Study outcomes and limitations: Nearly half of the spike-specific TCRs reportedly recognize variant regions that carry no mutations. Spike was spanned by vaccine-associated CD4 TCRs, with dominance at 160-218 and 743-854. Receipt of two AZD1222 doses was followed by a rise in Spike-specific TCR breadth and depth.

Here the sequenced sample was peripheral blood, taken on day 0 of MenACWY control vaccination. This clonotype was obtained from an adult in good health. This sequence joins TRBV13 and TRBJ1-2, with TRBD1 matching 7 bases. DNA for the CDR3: TGTGCCAGCAGCCTATCCGGGACAGTTAACTATGGCTACACCTTC. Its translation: CASSLSGTVNYGYTF.